Presented here are 4 T cell receptor beta chains from one specimen sequenced in a study of blood T cell repertoires in COVID-19 (dated by TCRdb to the early 2020s). Preparation of the library involved the immunoSEQ multiplex PCR assay. TCRdb limited this immuneACCESS table to in-frame rearrangements with V and J called. A share of clones is missing; checked studies link under half to unresolved V genes, and the rest is unexplained. The sample table shows about 120,000 clones, and approximately 84% are seen once. The ten most abundant clones make up roughly 7.1% of the sample. The sequencing input was peripheral blood. These receptors all come from an older man with active or convalescent COVID-19.

CDR3 in amino acids: CASSSGIRGKSNTGELFF. The CDR3 DNA is TGTGCCAGCAGCTCAGGGATAAGGGGGAAATCGAACACCGGGGAGCTGTTTTTT. V and J are TRBV11-3 and TRBJ2-2, with D perhaps TRBD1 (6 bases). V dropped 4 bases and J dropped 0 bases, with 18 bases sitting between them. In germline, CDR1 is SGHNT, CDR2 YENEEA. The CDR3 is 18 amino acids.

The chain recombines TRBV28 with TRBJ2-1, with D possibly TRBD2 on 6 matching bases. This CDR3 spans 15 amino acids. V lost 7 bases and J 3 bases, leaving 16 bases between the germline ends. The V gene's germline CDR1 is MDHEN and CDR2 SYDVKM. CDR3 protein: CASTLGGTHYNEQFF. CDR3 sequence (DNA): TGTGCCAGCACCCTGGGGGGTACCCACTACAATGAGCAGTTCTTC.

The rearrangement links TRBV7-9 to TRBJ2-3; weak D call: TRBD1 (5 bases). The CDR3 consists of 15 residues. V lost 0 bases and J lost 3, with 10 bases in between. The germline V gene has CDR1 SEHNR and CDR2 FQNEAQ (reference sequence). The CDR3 sequence: CASSLASGATDTQYF. CDR3 coding DNA: TGTGCCAGCAGCTTAGCGTCTGGGGCGACAGATACGCAGTATTTT.

This rearrangement joins TRBV11-3 to TRBJ2-3; possibly TRBD2 for D (6 bases). The germline V and J ends were trimmed by 5 bases and 5 bases, with 20 bases remaining between them. Germline loops: CDR1 SGHNT, CDR2 YENEEA. This CDR3 contains 16 residues. CDR3 bases: TGTGCCAGCAGCCTCTTCGGGGGAGGACAAGTAGATACGCAGTATTTT. This sequence encodes CASSLFGGGQVDTQYF.